These 13 T cell receptor beta chains came from one sample sequenced in a study of blood T cells in healthy people across ages. Combining a sample-barcoded 5' primer with a J-beta primer mix, a second PCR ran for roughly 7 to 11 cycles. TCRdb used MiXCR to reprocess the 5' RACE reads, holding one entry per CDR3 protein. The sample yields about 930,000 distinct CDR3 sequences, around 29% seen once. The same data also contributed to another study, on T cells of mothers and their children.

Sequences were obtained from blood. The receptors originated from a middle-aged woman in good health.

This chain connects TRBV3-1 to TRBJ2-1; possible D gene TRBD2, 6 bases. From germline, CDR1 is LGHDT and CDR2 YNNKEL (reference sequence). This CDR3 is built from 13 residues. The V end was cut by 3 bases, the J end by 14 bases, with 17 bases between. The CDR3, as DNA: TGTGCCAGCAGCCAGGCGACTAGAAGGGAGGAGTTCTTC. Translated: CASSQATRREEFF.

The CDR3 sequence is CASSYGTEYEAFF. The CDR3 DNA reads TGTGCCAGCAGTTACGGGACAGAGTATGAAGCTTTCTTT. This chain links TRBV7-2 with TRBJ1-1; 7 nucleotides agree with TRBD1. Germline V CDR1 and CDR2: SGHTA, FQGNSA. Trimming cost V 6 bases and J 7 bases; bases outside gene matches: 8. The CDR3 is 13 amino acids. The entire variable domain, with the rest obtained from reference TRBV7-2 and TRBJ1-1, is as follows: GAGVSQSPSNKVTEKGKDVELRCDPISGHTALYWYRQSLGQGLEFLIYFQGNSAPDKSGLPSDRFSAERTGGSVSTLTIQRTQQEDSAVYLCASSYGTEYEAFFGQGTRLTVV.

With respect to this clonotype: A read error is possible here, since a much larger clone lies one base away. This chain links TRBV10-3 with TRBJ2-7, with 10 bases identical to TRBD2. With 4 bases clipped from V and 0 bases from J, the junction kept 15 bases outside the gene matches. Germline CDR1 reads ENHRY; CDR2 reads SYGVKD. The CDR3 contains 19 residues. CDR3: CAISGRDLTSGVTSYEQYF. CDR3 sequence (DNA): TGTGCCATCAGTGGCCGGGACTTAACTAGCGGGGTCACCTCCTACGAGCAGTACTTC.

This clonotype came up a few times. The rearrangement uses TRBV7-2 and TRBJ2-1, with a possible D match to TRBD2 (6 bases). V lost 5 bases to trimming and J lost 0 bases, with 11 bases between them. CDR1 is SGHTA and CDR2 is FQGNSA in the germline V gene. This CDR3 spans 15 amino acids. The CDR3 loop is CASSTRGNSYNEQFF. Written as DNA, the CDR3 is TGTGCCAGCAGCACGCGGGGAAACTCCTACAATGAGCAGTTCTTC.

As concerns this clonotype: This may come from a read error, since a much larger clone is one base off. The chain joins TRBV12-3 or TRBV12-4 to TRBJ1-4; a possible D gene is TRBD1 (5 bases). This CDR3 region has 12 residues. CDR3 bases: TGTGCCAGCTCGGGCCCGGGGGAAAAACGGTTTTTT. Translation: CASSGPGEKRFF.

The J gene is TRBJ1-1, the V gene TRBV6-1; D unclear. The germline CDR1 and CDR2 sequences are MNHNS and SASEGT. The CDR3 has 15 residues. V gave up 1 base and J gave up 3 bases, with 12 bases separating them. The CDR3 loop is CASSEVGRVDTEAFF. The CDR3 nucleotides are TGTGCCAGCAGTGAAGTGGGGAGGGTGGACACTGAAGCTTTCTTT.

This chain uses TRBV4-1 with TRBJ2-3; D remains ambiguous. There are 17 residues in the CDR3. Per germline, CDR1 MGHRA and CDR2 YSYEKL. Trimming removed 0 bases at V and 4 bases at J, with 17 bases between. CDR3 loop: CASSQEGWVGSSDTQYF. For the CDR3, the DNA is TGCGCCAGCAGCCAAGAGGGATGGGTCGGATCCTCAGATACGCAGTATTTT.

This clonotype was recorded many times. The chain joins TRBV7-2 to TRBJ2-5, with a possible D match to TRBD2 (7 bases). Trimming removed 3 bases at V and 2 bases at J, with 16 bases between. This CDR3 is built from 16 residues. Germline V gene lookup returns CDR1 SGHTA and CDR2 FQGNSA. CDR3 nucleotides: TGTGCCAGCAGCTTCTCACCAGGGGAGGGTCAAGAGACCCAGTACTTC. Protein: CASSFSPGEGQETQYF.

This clonotype was observed a few times. This clone may be a read error of a much larger clone one base away. V is TRBV2 and J is TRBJ2-7; D uncertain. From germline, CDR1 is SNHLY and CDR2 FYNNEI. The germline V and J ends were trimmed by 6 bases and 7 bases, with 16 bases remaining between them. The CDR3 spans 13 residues. CDR3 protein: CASRETPYNEQYF. CDR3 nucleotides: TGTGCCAGCAGGGAGACACCGTACAATGAGCAGTACTTC.

The chain joins TRBV6-1 to TRBJ1-2; D is uncertain. This CDR3 has 14 residues. V gave up 0 bases and J gave up 7 bases, with 12 bases separating them. Germline-derived CDR1 and CDR2 are MNHNS and SASEGT. The CDR3 loop reads CASSEAAMEAGYTF. The CDR3 DNA is TGTGCCAGCAGTGAAGCGGCGATGGAGGCTGGCTACACCTTC.

In the case of this clonotype: Just one base apart from a much larger clone, this may be a read error. This rearrangement joins TRBV5-1 to TRBJ2-5; maybe TRBD1 (6 bases). There are 14 residues in the CDR3. Germline values: CDR1 SGHRS, CDR2 YFSETQ. V shed 1 base and J shed 4 bases, with 11 bases lying between them. The CDR3 DNA is TGCGCCAGCAGCTTGATGGACAGTCGAGAGACCCAGTACTTC. It is translated as CASSLMDSRETQYF.

Note on this clonotype: At one boundary the junction diverges from the germline segment, which might be a read error. J is TRBJ1-6 and V is TRBV2, with D tentatively TRBD1 (5 bases). Germline V CDR1 and CDR2: SNHLY, FYNNEI. The CDR3 has 14 amino acids. CDR3 in amino acids: CASNLGVQSSPLHF. CDR3 in DNA: TGCGCCAGCAACTTAGGGGTCCAGAGTTCACCCCTCCACTTT.

The rearrangement joins TRBV6-5 to TRBJ2-7; D unclear. V gave up 2 bases and J gave up 3 bases, with 8 bases separating them. The CDR3 has 13 amino acids. Germline V gene data show CDR1 as MNHEY and CDR2 as SVGAGI. The CDR3 region has the DNA TGTGCCAGCAGTTACCGCCCGGACTACGAGCAGTACTTC. As protein: CASSYRPDYEQYF.